Following are 21 T cell receptor beta chains from one sample sequenced in a study of OX40 agonist ivuxolimab in advanced cancers. TCRdb's copy holds only in-frame clones and misses some; the assay was immunoSEQ multiplex PCR. The repertoire holds 75,000 to 90,000 clones, roughly 80% seen once, with around 7.3% in the top ten. The sample here was CD4+ or CD8+ T cells sorted from blood, taken in a trial of the OX40 agonist ivuxolimab. The source is an adult with an advanced solid tumor such as melanoma, head and neck, liver or kidney cancer.

CDR3 region: CASSLGLAGGTNTDTQYF. The CDR3, as DNA: TGTGCCAGCAGCCTTGGACTAGCGGGGGGGACTAACACAGATACGCAGTATTTT. The chain carries TRBV9 and TRBJ2-3; 15 bases are a match to TRBD2. The length of the CDR3 is 18 residues. Trimming cost V 4 bases and J 2 bases; bases outside gene matches: 8. Germline lookup yields CDR1 SGDLS and CDR2 YYNGEE.

This chain uses TRBV5-1 with TRBJ2-7; 7 bases are a match to TRBD2. V shed 0 bases and J 0 bases; nucleotides not matched to a gene: 3. In germline, CDR1 is SGHRS, CDR2 YFSETQ. The CDR3 is 15 residues long. The CDR3 sequence is CASSLAWGGSYEQYF. As DNA, the CDR3 is TGCGCCAGCAGCTTGGCCTGGGGGGGCTCCTACGAGCAGTACTTC.

This chain connects TRBV7-2 to TRBJ2-1; 10 bases align to TRBD2. V lost 5 bases to trimming and J lost 6 bases; unmatched junction nucleotides: 4. CDR3 length: 14 residues. The germline V gene encodes CDR1 SGHTA and CDR2 FQGNSA. The CDR3 nucleotides are TGTGCCAGCAGCCGGGTAGCGGGAGGCAATGAGCAGTTCTTC. Protein product: CASSRVAGGNEQFF. Filled out from reference TRBV7-2 and TRBJ2-1, the complete variable domain reads GAGVSQSPSNKVTEKGKDVELRCDPISGHTALYWYRQSLGQGLEFLIYFQGNSAPDKSGLPSDRFSAERTGGSVSTLTIQRTQQEDSAVYLCASSRVAGGNEQFFGPGTRLTVL.

This clone appeared a few times. CDR3 bases: TGTGCCAGCAGTTACTCGAAGAGCTCTGGAAACACCATATATTTT. Protein product: CASSYSKSSGNTIYF. This rearrangement joins TRBV6-5 to TRBJ1-3; D is unresolved. The CDR3 consists of 15 residues. The ends were cut back, 0 bases at V and 0 bases at J, with 6 bases in the middle. Per the germline V gene, CDR1 is MNHEY and CDR2 is SVGAGI.

This clone has a single count. This chain connects TRBV30 to TRBJ1-1, with 7 bases fitting TRBD1. The CDR3 length is 14 residues. V lost 8 bases, J lost 0 bases, and 9 bases stayed unmatched. The germline V gene encodes CDR1 GTSNPN and CDR2 SVGIG (reference sequence). The CDR3 spells CARKVGTVNTEAFF. In DNA form, the CDR3 reads TGTGCCCGGAAGGTGGGGACAGTGAACACTGAAGCTTTCTTT.

This clone was detected only once. The chain uses TRBV29-1 and TRBJ1-4, with 9 bases fitting TRBD1. Trimming at V came to 5 bases and at J to 8 bases, leaving 6 bases not matched to a gene. CDR3 length: 13 amino acids. Per germline, CDR1 SQVTM and CDR2 ANQGSEA. The CDR3 loop is CSVLGQGTEKLFF. For the CDR3, the DNA is TGCAGCGTTTTGGGACAGGGTACAGAAAAACTGTTTTTT.

Many counts were recorded for this clone. The rearrangement uses TRBV9 and TRBJ1-1; TRBD1 is a possible D gene (6 bases). Trimming removed 3 bases at V and 7 bases at J, with 16 bases between. Germline values: CDR1 SGDLS, CDR2 YYNGEE. The CDR3 totals 14 residues. CDR3 amino acids: CASSARTDGSEAFF. The CDR3 DNA reads as TGTGCCAGCAGCGCTCGGACAGACGGTAGTGAAGCTTTCTTT. The whole variable domain, remainder taken from reference TRBV9 and TRBJ1-1, is DSGVTQTPKHLITATGQRVTLRCSPRSGDLSVYWYQQSLDQGLQFLIQYYNGEERAKGNILERFSAQQFPDLHSELNLSSLELGDSALYFCASSARTDGSEAFFGQGTRLTVV.

The rearrangement joins TRBV5-1 to TRBJ1-2; TRBD1 matches 7 bases. V lost 6 bases and J lost 8; bases outside the gene matches: 13. This CDR3 spans 14 amino acids. Per germline, CDR1 SGHRS and CDR2 YFSETQ. The CDR3 coding sequence is TGCGCCAGCACCCTAACAGGGGATTCAGAGGGCTACACCTTC. As protein: CASTLTGDSEGYTF.

The chain carries TRBV14 and TRBJ2-7; D uncertain. Germline-derived CDR1 and CDR2 are SGHDN and FVKESK. V lost 0 bases and J lost 1, with 19 bases in between. This CDR3 is built from 18 residues. CDR3 loop: CASSQEGLRTRRSYEQYF. In DNA, the CDR3 is TGTGCCAGCAGCCAAGAGGGCCTTCGAACACGCCGTTCCTACGAGCAGTACTTC.

This clone was seen a single time. The chain uses TRBV27 and TRBJ1-5, with TRBD1 matching 7 bases. Germline CDR1 is MNHEY and CDR2 is SMNVEV (reference sequence). J lost 0 bases, V lost 3 bases, and 2 bases had no gene match. The CDR3 spans 15 residues. CDR3 amino acids: CASSFRGSSNQPQHF. CDR3 sequence (DNA): TGTGCCAGCAGTTTCAGGGGGAGTAGCAATCAGCCCCAGCATTTT.

The rearrangement uses TRBV7-9 and TRBJ2-7; D perhaps matches TRBD1 (5 bases). V shed 6 bases and J shed 0 bases, with 15 bases lying between them. The CDR3 is made up of 15 amino acids. Germline assignment: CDR1 SEHNR and CDR2 FQNEAQ (reference sequence). The CDR3 DNA is TGTGCCAGCAGTCAAGACAGTCCGTACTCCTACGAGCAGTACTTC. Residues: CASSQDSPYSYEQYF.

The rearrangement joins TRBV12-5 to TRBJ2-7; TRBD2 matches at 10 bases. J lost 4 bases, V lost 5 bases, and 17 bases had no gene match. Germline CDR1 and CDR2: LGHNT and FRNRAP. The CDR3 is 18 residues long. The CDR3 nucleotides are TGTGCTAGTGGTCCTTCCGTTAAGCGGGGGGGCCAGTTATACGAGCAGTACTTC. It is translated as CASGPSVKRGGQLYEQYF. The whole variable domain, remainder taken from reference TRBV12-5 and TRBJ2-7, is DARVTQTPRHKVTEMGQEVTMRCQPILGHNTVFWYRQTMMQGLELLAYFRNRAPLDDSGMPKDRFSAEMPDATLATLKIQPSEPRDSAVYFCASGPSVKRGGQLYEQYFGPGTRLTVT.

The CDR3 loop reads CARSLPGKNGYTF. The DNA for the CDR3 is TGTGCCAGAAGCTTACCAGGGAAGAATGGCTACACCTTC. The chain links TRBV7-5 to TRBJ1-2; the table's TRBD1 call for D was not verified on the DNA. TRBV7-5 is listed as a pseudogene. The CDR3 is 13 residues long.

This rearrangement joins TRBV30 to TRBJ2-7; the D is unclear. The CDR3 covers 15 residues. Germline V gene lookup returns CDR1 GTSNPN and CDR2 SVGIG (reference sequence). Trimming removed 4 bases at V and 2 bases at J, with 18 bases between. DNA of the CDR3: TGTGCCTGGACCCGGTCGTTGGCAGGAACCTACGAGCAGTACTTC. It encodes CAWTRSLAGTYEQYF.

J is TRBJ1-5 and V is TRBV30, with D hard to call. Germline CDR1 GTSNPN, CDR2 SVGIG (reference sequence). CDR3 length: 13 residues. Trimming stripped 2 bases from V and 3 bases from J, with 8 bases between. CDR3 DNA sequence: TGTGCCTGGAGTATAACAGACAATCAGCCCCAGCATTTT. Protein product: CAWSITDNQPQHF. Full variable domain (outside the CDR3, taken from reference TRBV30 and TRBJ1-5): SQTIHQWPATLVQPVGSPLSLECTVEGTSNPNLYWYRQAAGRGLQLLFYSVGIGQISSEVPQNLSASRPQDRQFILSSKKLLLSDSGFYLCAWSITDNQPQHFGDGTRLSIL.

The gene calls are TRBV29-1 and TRBJ1-1, with 8 bases matching TRBD1. V shed 7 bases, J shed 0 bases, and the junction held 1 base outside the gene matches. Germline V gene data show CDR1 as SQVTM and CDR2 as ANQGSEA. This CDR3 has 12 amino acids. The CDR3 is CSGGQVNTEAFF. The CDR3 region has the DNA TGCAGCGGGGGACAGGTGAACACTGAAGCTTTCTTT.

This clone was found once. This sequence joins TRBV4-2 and TRBJ2-1; D possibly uses TRBD1 or TRBD2 (6 bases each). Trimming removed 4 bases from V and 3 bases from J, with 10 bases in between. CDR1 LGHNA and CDR2 YNFKEQ come from the germline V gene. The CDR3 spans 14 residues. CDR3: CASSPGGGYNEQFF. CDR3 bases: TGTGCCAGCAGCCCAGGAGGGGGCTACAATGAGCAGTTCTTC.

The J gene is TRBJ1-2, the V gene TRBV29-1; D is undetermined. The germline CDR1 and CDR2 sequences are SQVTM and ANQGSEA. V lost 4 bases and J lost 7, with 10 bases in between. The CDR3 totals 11 residues. CDR3 in DNA: TGCAGCGTTGCGGGGTTGAGTGGCTACACCTTC. The encoded protein is CSVAGLSGYTF.

V gene TRBV20-1 combines with J gene TRBJ2-7; D is possibly TRBD2 (6 bases). The germline gives CDR1 DFQATT, CDR2 SNEGSKA (reference sequence). The CDR3 loop spans 11 amino acids. CDR3 sequence reads: CSALATDEQYF. The CDR3 region has the DNA TGCAGCGCTCTAGCGACCGACGAGCAGTACTTC.

The chain is built from TRBV5-1 and TRBJ1-3; TRBD1 is a possible D gene (6 bases). CDR3 length equals 17 residues. V was clipped by 0 bases and J by 0 bases, with 13 bases between them. Germline lookup yields CDR1 SGHRS and CDR2 YFSETQ. CDR3 sequence: CASSLDSRGDSGNTIYF. In DNA form, the CDR3 reads TGCGCCAGCAGCTTGGATTCCAGGGGAGACTCTGGAAACACCATATATTTT.

As DNA, the CDR3 is TGTGCCAGCAGTTTGTCCTCCGGCTATGGCTACACCTTC. As protein: CASSLSSGYGYTF. The chain employs TRBV27 and TRBJ1-2; no clear D. The CDR3 totals 13 residues. Between the trimmed V and J ends, which lost 3 bases and 4 bases, there was a span of 9 bases. Germline V gene lookup returns CDR1 MNHEY and CDR2 SMNVEV (reference sequence).